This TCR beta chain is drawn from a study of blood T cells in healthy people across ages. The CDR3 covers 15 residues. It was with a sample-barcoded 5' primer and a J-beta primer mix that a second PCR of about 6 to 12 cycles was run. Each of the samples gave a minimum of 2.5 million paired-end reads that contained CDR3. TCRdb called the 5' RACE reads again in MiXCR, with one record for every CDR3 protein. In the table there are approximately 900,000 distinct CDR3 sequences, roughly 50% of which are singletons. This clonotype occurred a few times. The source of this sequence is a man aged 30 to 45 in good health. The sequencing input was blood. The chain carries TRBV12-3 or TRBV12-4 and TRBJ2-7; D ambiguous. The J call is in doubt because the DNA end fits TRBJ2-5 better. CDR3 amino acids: CASSLRTFLHETQYF. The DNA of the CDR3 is TGTGCCAGCAGTTTAAGGACCTTTTTACACGAGACCCAGTACTTC.